A single sample gave rise to the 27 T cell receptor beta chains below, sequenced in a study of T cells in women clearing cervical HPV infection. Assay: immunoSEQ multiplex PCR; the TCRdb copy retains only in-frame clones and omits some. This sample's table has some 10,000 clones. Sequenced sample: blood buffy coat. The receptors were sampled from a woman aged 18 to 75 with a cervical HPV16 infection that either progressed to CIN3+ or cleared (not recorded which).

With regard to this clone: Coverage ceases 3 residues before the CDR3 finishes, and the germline J gene fills in the end. This chain connects TRBV20-1 to TRBJ2-5, with 12 bases fitting TRBD1. V lost 7 bases to trimming and J lost 7 bases; unmatched junction nucleotides: 13. The CDR3 consists of 15 residues. Germline loops: CDR1 DFQATT, CDR2 SNEGSKA (reference sequence). CDR3: CSVYLWGQGAVTQYF. The sequenced CDR3 bases are TGCAGTGTTTACCTATGGGGACAGGGGGCTGTGACC.

The CDR3 spells CASSLASGGATGELFF. The covered CDR3 bases are TGTGCCAGCAGCTTAGCTAGCGGGGGGGCCACCGGGGAG. The chain is built from TRBV7-2 and TRBJ2-2, with TRBD2 matching over 11 bases. The DNA ends 3 residues before the CDR3 does, and the rest of the CDR3 is filled in from the germline J gene. With V trimmed by 0 bases and J by 4 bases, 1 base remained unmatched. Germline CDR1 SGHTA, CDR2 FQGNSA. This CDR3 region has 16 residues. Full variable domain (rest looked up from reference TRBV7-2 and TRBJ2-2): GAGVSQSPSNKVTEKGKDVELRCDPISGHTALYWYRQSLGQGLEFLIYFQGNSAPDKSGLPSDRFSAERTGGSVSTLTIQRTQQEDSAVYLCASSLASGGATGELFFGEGSRLTVL.

Concerning this clone itself: The CDR3 end falls 3 residues outside the read, so it is completed with the germline J gene. The chain uses TRBV20-1 and TRBJ2-1; 10 nucleotides align to TRBD2. The CDR3 has 16 residues. V dropped 0 bases and J dropped 6; count of bases not matched to a gene: 8. Germline CDR1 DFQATT, CDR2 SNEGSKA (reference sequence). The CDR3 DNA, read in part, is TGCAGTGCTAGAGATACAAAGCGGGGGGGCCTCAATGAG. Amino acids: CSARDTKRGGLNE. The entire CDR3 sequence reads CSARDTKRGGLNEQFF.

This clone is classed as medium-sized (0.01 to 0.1%) by frequency. CDR3 bases read: TGTGCCAGCAGCTATCGACAGGGTCCTAACGAG. It specifies CASSYRQGPNE. The whole CDR3 sequence is CASSYRQGPNEQYF. The chain joins TRBV7-2 to TRBJ2-7, with 7 bases matching TRBD1. The sequence runs out 3 residues before the end of the CDR3; the remainder is reconstructed from the germline J gene. Germline V gene data show CDR1 as SGHTA and CDR2 as FQGNSA. The CDR3 runs to 14 residues. Losses at the gene ends were 4 bases for V and 5 bases for J; bases not matched to a gene: 8. Variable domain in full (rest from reference TRBV7-2 and TRBJ2-7): GAGVSQSPSNKVTEKGKDVELRCDPISGHTALYWYRQSLGQGLEFLIYFQGNSAPDKSGLPSDRFSAERTGGSVSTLTIQRTQQEDSAVYLCASSYRQGPNEQYFGPGTRLTVT.

As to this clone: The junction departs from germline at one end; a sequencing error may be responsible. The read comes to an end 3 residues before the CDR3 does, leaving the germline J gene to fill in the end. The V and J genes are TRBV7-6 and TRBJ1-2, with a tentative D call TRBD1 (6 bases). The CDR3 spans 14 residues. CDR1 is SGHVS and CDR2 is FNYEAQ in the germline V gene. Here the CDR3 reads CTSSLLQGGSGYTF. Partial CDR3 DNA: TGTACCAGCAGTTTACTACAGGGAGGAAGTGGC.

The sequenced CDR3 bases are TGCAGTGCTAGTGGAGGGTCGGTCCATGGC. It codes for CSASGGSVHG. The full CDR3 is CSASGGSVHGYTF. The chain uses TRBV20-1 and TRBJ1-2; D is undetermined. The read halts 3 residues ahead of the CDR3 end, with the missing end drawn from the germline J gene. The CDR3 has 13 residues. V lost 3 bases, J lost 6 bases, and 14 bases lay in between. Germline CDR1 and CDR2: DFQATT and SNEGSKA (reference sequence).

Turning to this clone: Read sequence stops 3 residues before the CDR3 end, and the germline J gene provides the missing end. The V and J genes are TRBV5-1 and TRBJ2-5, with D perhaps matching TRBD1 (5 bases). The V gene's germline CDR1 is SGHRS and CDR2 YFSETQ. This CDR3 is built from 13 residues. V was cut by 1 base and J by 4 bases, with 8 bases left in between. CDR3 DNA, as far as it was read: TGCGCCAGCAGCTTGCCCCAGGGAGAGACC. Translating gives CASSLPQGET. The whole CDR3 protein is CASSLPQGETQYF.

Comment on this clone: The CDR3 goes on 3 residues after the read ends, and that part is filled in from the germline J gene. This chain links TRBV7-9 with TRBJ1-4; TRBD1 aligns across 7 bases. V gave up 5 bases and J gave up 6 bases; unmatched junction bases: 6. The CDR3 spans 14 residues. Per the germline V gene, CDR1 is SEHNR and CDR2 is FQNEAQ (reference sequence). The CDR3 loop is CASSTNTGDEKLFF. The covered CDR3 bases are TGTGCCAGCAGCACCAACACAGGGGATGAAAAA.

Turning to this clone: The observed sequence ends 3 residues before the CDR3 terminus, with the missing tail filled in from the germline J gene. This chain links TRBV7-7 with TRBJ1-2; no firm D call. From germline, CDR1 is SSHAT and CDR2 FNYEAQ (reference sequence). The CDR3 consists of 15 residues. The CDR3 spells CASSSRGHPAHDYTF. The CDR3 DNA, read in part, is TGTGCCAGCAGCTCCCGGGGTCATCCCGCCCATGAC.

Note on this clone: An end of the junction differs from the germline gene, which may be a read error. The CDR3 goes on 3 residues after the read ends, and that part is filled in from the germline J gene. The same CDR3 also results from other DNA sequences found in this sample. The chain has TRBV19 and TRBJ1-3; D remains unclear. Germline-derived CDR1 and CDR2 are LNHDA and SQIVND (reference sequence). This CDR3 region has 16 residues. The CDR3 bases that were read are TGTGCCAGTAGTATCCGAAGCGGGAATACTGGAAACACA. Residues: CASSIRSGNTGNT. The whole CDR3 protein is CASSIRSGNTGNTIYF.

According to its frequency, this clone is medium-sized (0.01 to 0.1%). The read ends 3 residues before the CDR3 terminus; that terminus is restored from the germline J gene. The rearrangement links TRBV2 to TRBJ2-7; 10 nucleotides align to TRBD1. The CDR3 loop spans 17 amino acids. V lost 2 bases, J lost 6 bases, and 13 bases stayed unmatched. Germline loops: CDR1 SNHLY, CDR2 FYNNEI. CDR3 bases read: TGTGCCAGCAGTGAATGGGGCGGGGCGACAGGGGGCAGCGAG. It specifies CASSEWGGATGGSE. The full CDR3 protein is CASSEWGGATGGSEQYF.

In the case of this clone: The observed sequence ends 3 residues before the CDR3 terminus, with the missing tail filled in from the germline J gene. The rearrangement links TRBV2 to TRBJ2-2; D uncertain. The V gene's germline CDR1 is SNHLY and CDR2 FYNNEI. This CDR3 spans 14 amino acids. CDR3 amino acids: CASTGSGQVSPLFF. The CDR3 bases that were read are TGTGCCAGCACAGGATCAGGTCAGGTCTCACCG.

As concerns this clone: The CDR3 goes on 3 residues after the read ends, and that part is filled in from the germline J gene. The chain carries TRBV14 and TRBJ1-6, with D hard to call. Per the germline V gene, CDR1 is SGHDN and CDR2 is FVKESK. Trimming took off 3 bases at V and 0 bases at J, with 9 bases between the two ends. The CDR3 spans 16 residues. CDR3 DNA, as far as it was read: TGTGCCAGCAGCCATAGACTGAGCTCCTATAATTCACCC. Protein: CASSHRLSSYNSP. The whole CDR3 region reads CASSHRLSSYNSPLHF.

Of note for this clone: The sequence runs out 3 residues before the end of the CDR3; the remainder is reconstructed from the germline J gene. Other DNA sequences in this specimen translate into the identical CDR3. This sequence joins TRBV6-1 and TRBJ1-2; possible D gene TRBD1, 5 bases. Germline-derived CDR1 and CDR2 are MNHNS and SASEGT. This CDR3 region has 11 residues. The CDR3 here is CASSDGGGYTF. CDR3 bases read: TGTGCCAGCAGTGATGGGGGGGGA.

About this clone itself: From the germline J gene comes the end of the CDR3, since the read stops 3 residues before it. This chain uses TRBV18 with TRBJ2-2; TRBD1 matches 7 bases. The germline CDR1 and CDR2 sequences are KGHSH and LQKENI. Unmatched junction bases numbered 13, after V lost 6 bases and J lost 6 bases. CDR3 length: 16 amino acids. The sequenced part of the CDR3 DNA is TGTGCCAGCTCCGCCAGGACAGGCGTAGACCCCGGGGAG. Translation: CASSARTGVDPGE. The full CDR3 sequence reads CASSARTGVDPGELFF. The full variable domain, with the rest looked up from reference TRBV18 and TRBJ2-2, is NAGVMQNPRHLVRRRGQEARLRCSPMKGHSHVYWYRQLPEEGLKFMVYLQKENIIDESGMPKERFSAEFPKEGPSILRIQQVVRGDSAAYFCASSARTGVDPGELFFGEGSRLTVL.

On this clone itself: The CDR3 end falls 3 residues outside the read, so it is completed with the germline J gene. This chain uses TRBV27 with TRBJ2-3, with D possibly being TRBD1 (7 bases). This CDR3 comprises 14 residues. Germline V lookup: CDR1 MNHEY, CDR2 SMNVEV (reference sequence). The CDR3: CASSLRQGGETQYF. The DNA read from the CDR3 is TGTGCCAGCAGTCTAAGACAGGGCGGGGAGACG.

This clone is identified as medium-sized from frequency. The read terminates 3 residues ahead of where the CDR3 ends, so the germline J gene completes it. This chain joins TRBV18 and TRBJ1-1; D not certain. This CDR3 is 13 amino acids long. CDR1 and CDR2 (germline): KGHSH, LQKENI. Deletions cut 3 bases from V and 4 bases from J, with 9 bases between. The CDR3 protein is CASSPQEGTEAFF. CDR3 bases read: TGTGCCAGCTCACCCCAGGAAGGCACTGAA. Filled out from reference TRBV18 and TRBJ1-1, the complete variable domain reads NAGVMQNPRHLVRRRGQEARLRCSPMKGHSHVYWYRQLPEEGLKFMVYLQKENIIDESGMPKERFSAEFPKEGPSILRIQQVVRGDSAAYFCASSPQEGTEAFFGQGTRLTVV.

As concerns this clone: From the germline J gene comes the end of the CDR3, since the read stops 3 residues before it. The genes are TRBV11-2 and TRBJ2-2, with TRBD2 as a possible D gene (5 bases). The CDR3 covers 15 residues. Between the trimmed V and J ends, which lost 4 bases and 1 base, there was a span of 10 bases. Germline CDR1 SGHAT, CDR2 FQNNGV. CDR3 in amino acids: CASSSWTLNTGELFF. The CDR3 bases that were read are TGTGCCAGCAGCTCGTGGACTTTGAACACCGGGGAG.

A word on this clone: The CDR3 goes on 3 residues after the read ends, and that part is filled in from the germline J gene. J is TRBJ1-5 and V is TRBV2; no firm D call. The length of the CDR3 is 12 residues. The germline CDR1 and CDR2 sequences are SNHLY and FYNNEI. V lost 6 bases, J lost 4 bases, and 7 bases lay in between. CDR3 DNA, as far as it was read: TGTGCCAGCAGGGAGGGTAATCAGCCC. It specifies CASREGNQP. The whole CDR3 reads CASREGNQPQHF.

CDR3 residues: CASSDPAPGQGVKPQYF. CDR3 bases read: TGTGCCAGCAGTGATCCGGCCCCGGGACAGGGGGTGAAGCCG. The V and J genes are TRBV2 and TRBJ2-3; TRBD1 matches at 11 bases. Read coverage stops 3 residues before the CDR3 terminus; the germline J gene supplies the remainder. The CDR3 runs to 17 residues. The germline CDR1 and CDR2 sequences are SNHLY and FYNNEI.

On this clone itself: With the read ending 3 residues before the CDR3 end, the germline J gene is used to fill in that end. The rearrangement joins TRBV18 to TRBJ1-2, with D perhaps matching TRBD1 (5 bases). Trimming shortened V by 4 bases and J by 1 base, and 7 bases separated the two germline ends. The germline gives CDR1 KGHSH, CDR2 LQKENI. The CDR3 length is 13 residues. The CDR3 loop is CASSHGGNYGYTF. The sequenced CDR3 bases are TGTGCCAGCTCACACGGGGGTAACTATGGC. Full variable domain (outside the CDR3, taken from reference TRBV18 and TRBJ1-2): NAGVMQNPRHLVRRRGQEARLRCSPMKGHSHVYWYRQLPEEGLKFMVYLQKENIIDESGMPKERFSAEFPKEGPSILRIQQVVRGDSAAYFCASSHGGNYGYTFGSGTRLTVV.

As regards this clone: The CDR3 goes on 3 residues after the read ends, and that part is filled in from the germline J gene. The chain is built from TRBV10-3 and TRBJ2-7; TRBD1 matches at 8 bases. CDR1 ENHRY and CDR2 SYGVKD come from the germline V gene. Trimming took 2 bases from V and 5 from J; bases not matched to a gene: 8. This CDR3 is built from 15 residues. The CDR3 bases that were read are TGTGCCATCAGTGAGGGGACAGGTGGTTTGAACGAG. This gives the protein CAISEGTGGLNE. The full CDR3 reads CAISEGTGGLNEQYF.

Comment on this clone: Read sequence stops 3 residues before the CDR3 end, and the germline J gene provides the missing end. The V gene is TRBV29-1, the J gene TRBJ2-6; D may correspond to TRBD1 or TRBD2 (5 bases each). The CDR3 loop spans 15 amino acids. V was shortened by 3 bases and J by 2 bases, with 11 bases between the two germline ends. Germline loops: CDR1 SQVTM, CDR2 ANQGSEA. The CDR3 bases that were read are TGCAGCGTTGAGCTTAGAGGGGCTGGGGCCAACGTC. This encodes CSVELRGAGANV. The full CDR3 sequence reads CSVELRGAGANVLTF.

Comment on this clone: Read sequence stops 3 residues before the CDR3 end, and the germline J gene provides the missing end. J is TRBJ2-5 and V is TRBV5-1, with a weak D call TRBD2 (6 bases). The CDR3 has 13 amino acids. Germline V gene lookup returns CDR1 SGHRS and CDR2 YFSETQ. The CDR3 DNA, read in part, is TGCGCCAGCAGTTGGCAGGGAGGAGATACC. This sequence encodes CASSWQGGDT. The CDR3 in full is CASSWQGGDTQYF.

Notes on this clone: The read finishes 3 residues shy of the CDR3 end, and the germline J gene is used to complete it. The genes are TRBV10-3 and TRBJ2-3; 14 positions agree with TRBD2. V was pared by 6 bases and J by 0 bases, with 8 bases of the junction left unmatched. CDR1 is ENHRY and CDR2 is SYGVKD in the germline V gene. This CDR3 spans 18 amino acids. CDR3 DNA, as far as it was read: TGTGCCATCAGGACTAGCGGGGGGGCCCCCTCTAGCACAGATACG. It codes for CAIRTSGGAPSSTDT. In full, the CDR3 reads CAIRTSGGAPSSTDTQYF.

The CDR3 spells CASSFSGGETQYF. CDR3 DNA (partial): TGTGCCAGCAGCTTTTCAGGGGGTGAGACC. The V and J genes are TRBV7-6 and TRBJ2-5; 7 nucleotides agree with TRBD1. The CDR3 goes on 3 residues after the read ends, and that part is filled in from the germline J gene. J was trimmed by 5 bases and V by 3 bases; bases with no gene match: 3. This CDR3 is built from 13 residues. Germline V gene data show CDR1 as SGHVS and CDR2 as FNYEAQ.

As to this clone: The missing CDR3 end, 3 residues past where the read stops, is filled in from the germline J gene. This chain connects TRBV5-6 to TRBJ2-3; D gene uncertain. Per germline, CDR1 SGHDT and CDR2 YYEEEE. This CDR3 is built from 13 residues. The CDR3 DNA, read in part, is TGTGCCAGCAGCTTGGGGAGACAAGGAGCG. Translation: CASSLGRQGA. The whole CDR3 protein reads CASSLGRQGAQYF.